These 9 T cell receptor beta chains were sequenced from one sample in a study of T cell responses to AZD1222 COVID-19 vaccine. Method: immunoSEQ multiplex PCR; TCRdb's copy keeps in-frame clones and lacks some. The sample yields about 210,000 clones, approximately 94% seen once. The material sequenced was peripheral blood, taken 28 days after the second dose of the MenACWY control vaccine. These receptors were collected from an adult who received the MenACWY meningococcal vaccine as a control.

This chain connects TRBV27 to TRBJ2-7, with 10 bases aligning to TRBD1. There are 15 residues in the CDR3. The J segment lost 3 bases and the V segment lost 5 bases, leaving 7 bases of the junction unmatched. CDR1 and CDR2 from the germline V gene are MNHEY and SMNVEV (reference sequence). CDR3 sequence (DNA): TGTGCCAGCAGTCCCCAAGGGACAGGGGACTACGAGCAGTACTTC. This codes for CASSPQGTGDYEQYF.

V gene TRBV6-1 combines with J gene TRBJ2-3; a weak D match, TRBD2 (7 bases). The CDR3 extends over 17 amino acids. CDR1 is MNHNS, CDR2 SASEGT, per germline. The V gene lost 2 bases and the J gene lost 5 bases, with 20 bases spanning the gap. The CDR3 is CASSERLFGGLGDTQYF. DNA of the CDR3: TGTGCCAGCAGTGAAAGGTTGTTCGGGGGGCTTGGAGATACGCAGTATTTT.

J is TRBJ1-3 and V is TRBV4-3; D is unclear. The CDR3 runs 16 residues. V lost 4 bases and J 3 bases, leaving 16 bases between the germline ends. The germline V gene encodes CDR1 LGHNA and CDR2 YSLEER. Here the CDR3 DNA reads TGCGCCAGCAGCCCGGTGCTGGGTCGGGATGGAAACACCATATATTTT. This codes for CASSPVLGRDGNTIYF.

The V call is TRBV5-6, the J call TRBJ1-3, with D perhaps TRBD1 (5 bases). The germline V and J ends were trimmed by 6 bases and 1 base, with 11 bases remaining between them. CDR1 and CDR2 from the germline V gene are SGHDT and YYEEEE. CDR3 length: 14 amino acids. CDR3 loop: CASNLQGSGNTIYF. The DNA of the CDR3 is TGTGCCAGCAACCTTCAGGGTTCTGGAAACACCATATATTTT.

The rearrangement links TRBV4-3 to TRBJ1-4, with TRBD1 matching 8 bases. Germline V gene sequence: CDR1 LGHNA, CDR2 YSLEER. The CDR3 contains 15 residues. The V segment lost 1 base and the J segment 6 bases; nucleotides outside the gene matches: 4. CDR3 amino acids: CASSQGEDRDEKLFF. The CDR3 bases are TGCGCCAGCAGCCAAGGAGAGGACAGGGATGAAAAACTGTTTTTT.

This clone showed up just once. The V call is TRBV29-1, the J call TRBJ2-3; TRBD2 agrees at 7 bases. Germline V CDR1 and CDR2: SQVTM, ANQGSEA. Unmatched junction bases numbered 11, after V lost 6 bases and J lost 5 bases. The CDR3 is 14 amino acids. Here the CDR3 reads CSVGLGQWGDTQYF. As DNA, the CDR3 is TGCAGCGTAGGACTAGGGCAGTGGGGAGATACGCAGTATTTT.

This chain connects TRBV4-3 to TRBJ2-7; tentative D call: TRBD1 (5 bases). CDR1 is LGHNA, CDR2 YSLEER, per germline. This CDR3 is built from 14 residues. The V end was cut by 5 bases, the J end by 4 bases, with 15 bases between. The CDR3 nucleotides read TGCGCCAGCAGCTGGGGCAGGGATGGATACGAGCAGTACTTC. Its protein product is CASSWGRDGYEQYF.

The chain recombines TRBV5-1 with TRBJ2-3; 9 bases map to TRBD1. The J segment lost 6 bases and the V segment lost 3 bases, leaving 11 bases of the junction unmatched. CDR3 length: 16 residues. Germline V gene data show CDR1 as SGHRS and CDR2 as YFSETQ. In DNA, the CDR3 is TGCGCCAGCAGCTCCGAGGCGACAGGGGGGCCGGATACGCAGTATTTT. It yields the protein CASSSEATGGPDTQYF.

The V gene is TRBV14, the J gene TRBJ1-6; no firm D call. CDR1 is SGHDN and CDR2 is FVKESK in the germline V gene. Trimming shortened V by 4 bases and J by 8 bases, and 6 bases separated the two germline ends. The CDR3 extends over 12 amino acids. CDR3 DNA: TGTGCCAGCAGCCCCGACTATTCACCCCTCCACTTT. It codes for CASSPDYSPLHF. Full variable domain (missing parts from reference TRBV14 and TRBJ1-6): EAGVTQFPSHSVIEKGQTVTLRCDPISGHDNLYWYRRVMGKEIKFLLHFVKESKQDESGMPNNRFLAERTGGTYSTLKVQPAELEDSGVYFCASSPDYSPLHFGNGTRLTVT.